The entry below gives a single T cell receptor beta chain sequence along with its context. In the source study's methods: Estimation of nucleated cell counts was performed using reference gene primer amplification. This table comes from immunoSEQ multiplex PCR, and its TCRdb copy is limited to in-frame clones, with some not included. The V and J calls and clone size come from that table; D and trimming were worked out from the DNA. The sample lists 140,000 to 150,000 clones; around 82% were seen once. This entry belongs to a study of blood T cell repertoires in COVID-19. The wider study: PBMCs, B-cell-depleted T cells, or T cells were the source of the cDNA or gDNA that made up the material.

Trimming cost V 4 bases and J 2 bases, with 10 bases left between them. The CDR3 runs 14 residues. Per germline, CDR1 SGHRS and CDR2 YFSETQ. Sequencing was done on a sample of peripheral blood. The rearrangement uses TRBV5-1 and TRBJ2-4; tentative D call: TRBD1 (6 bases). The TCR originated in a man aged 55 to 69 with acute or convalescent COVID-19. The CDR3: CASSPGQTKNIQYF. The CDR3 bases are TGCGCCAGCAGCCCCGGACAGACCAAAAACATTCAGTACTTC. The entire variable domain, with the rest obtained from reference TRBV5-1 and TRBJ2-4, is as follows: KAGVTQTPRYLIKTRGQQVTLSCSPISGHRSVSWYQQTPGQGLQFLFEYFSETQRNKGNFPGRFSGRQFSNSRSEMNVSTLELGDSALYLCASSPGQTKNIQYFGAGTRLSVL.